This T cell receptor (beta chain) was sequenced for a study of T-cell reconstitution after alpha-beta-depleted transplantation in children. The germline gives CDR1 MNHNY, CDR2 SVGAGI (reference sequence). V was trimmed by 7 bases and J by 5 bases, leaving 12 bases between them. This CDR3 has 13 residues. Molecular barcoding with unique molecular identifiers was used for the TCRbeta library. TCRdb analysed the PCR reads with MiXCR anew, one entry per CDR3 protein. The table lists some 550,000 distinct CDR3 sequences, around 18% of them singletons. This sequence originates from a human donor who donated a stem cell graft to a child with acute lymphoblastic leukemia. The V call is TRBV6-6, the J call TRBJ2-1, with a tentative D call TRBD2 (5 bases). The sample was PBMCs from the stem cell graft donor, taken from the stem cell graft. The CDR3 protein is CASTITSHNEQFF. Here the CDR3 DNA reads TGTGCCAGCACCATAACTAGTCACAATGAGCAGTTCTTC.